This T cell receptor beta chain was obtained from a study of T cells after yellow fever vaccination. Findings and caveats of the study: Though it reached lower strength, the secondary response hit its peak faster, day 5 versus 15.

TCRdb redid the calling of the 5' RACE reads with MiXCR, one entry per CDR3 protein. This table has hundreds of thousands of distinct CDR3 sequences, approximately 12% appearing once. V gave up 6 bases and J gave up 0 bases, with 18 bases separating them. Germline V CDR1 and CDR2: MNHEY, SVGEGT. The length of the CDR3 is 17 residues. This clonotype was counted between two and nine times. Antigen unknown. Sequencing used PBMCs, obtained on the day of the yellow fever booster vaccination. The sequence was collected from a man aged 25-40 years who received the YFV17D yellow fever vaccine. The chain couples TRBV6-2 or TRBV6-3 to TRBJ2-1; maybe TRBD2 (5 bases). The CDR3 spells CASSSPTGLLSYNEQFF. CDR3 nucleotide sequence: TGTGCCAGCAGCTCGCCGACGGGATTACTCTCCTACAATGAGCAGTTCTTC.